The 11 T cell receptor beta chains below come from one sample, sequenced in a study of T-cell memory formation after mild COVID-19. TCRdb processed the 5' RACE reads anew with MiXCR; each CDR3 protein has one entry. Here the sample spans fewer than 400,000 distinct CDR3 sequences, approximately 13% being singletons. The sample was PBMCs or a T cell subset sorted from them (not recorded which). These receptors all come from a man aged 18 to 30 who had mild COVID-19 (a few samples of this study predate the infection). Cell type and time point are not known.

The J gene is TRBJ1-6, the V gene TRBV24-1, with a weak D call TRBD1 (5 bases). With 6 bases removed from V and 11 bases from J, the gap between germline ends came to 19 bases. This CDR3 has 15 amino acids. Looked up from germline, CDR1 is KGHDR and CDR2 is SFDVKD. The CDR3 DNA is TGTGCCACCAGTCATAACGGGGGGGTTGAGACACCCCTCCACTTT. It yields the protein CATSHNGGVETPLHF.

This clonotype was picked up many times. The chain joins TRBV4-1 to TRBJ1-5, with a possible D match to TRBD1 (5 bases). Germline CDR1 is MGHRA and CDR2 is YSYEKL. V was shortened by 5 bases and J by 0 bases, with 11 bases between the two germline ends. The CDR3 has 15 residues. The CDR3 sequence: CASSARVGSNQPQHF. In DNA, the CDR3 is TGCGCCAGCAGCGCCAGGGTTGGTAGCAATCAGCCCCAGCATTTT.

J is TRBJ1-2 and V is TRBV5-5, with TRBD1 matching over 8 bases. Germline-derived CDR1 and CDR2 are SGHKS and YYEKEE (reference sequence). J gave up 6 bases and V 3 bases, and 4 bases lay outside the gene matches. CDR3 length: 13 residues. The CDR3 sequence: CASSSQGADGYTF. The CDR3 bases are TGTGCCAGCAGCTCGCAGGGGGCGGATGGCTACACCTTC.

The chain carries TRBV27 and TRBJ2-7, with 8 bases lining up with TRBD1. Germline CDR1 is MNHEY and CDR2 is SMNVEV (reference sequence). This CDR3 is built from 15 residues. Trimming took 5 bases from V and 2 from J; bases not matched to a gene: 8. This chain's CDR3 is CASSPDRARAYEQYF. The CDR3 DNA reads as TGTGCCAGCAGTCCGGACAGGGCGAGGGCCTACGAGCAGTACTTC.

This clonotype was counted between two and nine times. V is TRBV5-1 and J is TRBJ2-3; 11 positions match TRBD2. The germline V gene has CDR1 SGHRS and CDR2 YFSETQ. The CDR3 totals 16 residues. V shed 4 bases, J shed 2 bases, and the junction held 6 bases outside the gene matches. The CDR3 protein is CASSDLAGGNTDTQYF. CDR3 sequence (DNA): TGCGCCAGCAGCGATCTAGCGGGGGGTAACACAGATACGCAGTATTTT.

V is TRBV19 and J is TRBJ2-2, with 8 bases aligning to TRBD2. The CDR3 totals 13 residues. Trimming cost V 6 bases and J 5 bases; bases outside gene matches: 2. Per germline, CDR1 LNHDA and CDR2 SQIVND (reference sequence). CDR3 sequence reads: CASRPSGTGELFF. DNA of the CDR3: TGTGCCAGTAGACCTAGCGGGACCGGGGAGCTGTTTTTT.

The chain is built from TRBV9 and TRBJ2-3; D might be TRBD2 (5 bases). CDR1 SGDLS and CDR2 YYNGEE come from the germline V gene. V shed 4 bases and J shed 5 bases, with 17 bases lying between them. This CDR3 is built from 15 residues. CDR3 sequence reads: CASSIGRGSQDTQYF. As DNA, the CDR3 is TGTGCCAGCAGCATAGGACGCGGGTCGCAAGATACGCAGTATTTT.

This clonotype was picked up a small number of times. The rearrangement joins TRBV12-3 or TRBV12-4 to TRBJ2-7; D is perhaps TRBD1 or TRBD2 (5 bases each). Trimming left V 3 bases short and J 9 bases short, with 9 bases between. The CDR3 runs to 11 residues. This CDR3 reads CASSLGVWQYF. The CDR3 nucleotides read TGTGCCAGCAGTTTGGGGGTCTGGCAGTACTTC.

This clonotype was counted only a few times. The CDR3 DNA follows: TGTGCCAGCAGTTCGCTTCGGACAAGGAGCGATGGCTACACCTTC. Translation gives CASSSLRTRSDGYTF. The gene calls are TRBV5-6 and TRBJ1-2; D is perhaps TRBD1 (5 bases). Looked up from germline, CDR1 is SGHDT and CDR2 is YYEEEE. The CDR3 is 15 residues long. Deletions cut 5 bases from V and 6 bases from J, with 20 bases between.

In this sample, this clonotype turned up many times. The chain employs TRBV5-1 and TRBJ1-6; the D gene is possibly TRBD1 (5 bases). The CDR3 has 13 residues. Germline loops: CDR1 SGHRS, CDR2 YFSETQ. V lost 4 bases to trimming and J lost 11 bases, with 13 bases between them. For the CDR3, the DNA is TGCGCCAGCAGCGGGGACCTTAAGGCACCCCTCCACTTT. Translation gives CASSGDLKAPLHF.

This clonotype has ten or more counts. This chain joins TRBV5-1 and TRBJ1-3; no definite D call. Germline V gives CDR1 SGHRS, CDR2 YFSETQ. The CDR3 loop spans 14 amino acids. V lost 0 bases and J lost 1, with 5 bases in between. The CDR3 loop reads CASSLDGSGNTIYF. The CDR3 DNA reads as TGCGCCAGCAGCTTGGACGGATCTGGAAACACCATATATTTT.